The 30 T cell receptor beta chains below all came from one sample that was sequenced in a study of PD-1 blockade in classical Hodgkin lymphoma. Profiled with immunoSEQ multiplex PCR; TCRdb holds only in-frame clones, not every one. The sample lists tens of thousands of clones; about 89% were seen once. Specified time point: cycle 4 day 1 (C4D1), after more than five weeks of nivolumab. Autologous stem cell transplantation was followed by relapse in every patient, and brentuximab vedotin exposure varied. Sequenced here: peripheral blood mononuclear cells (PBMCs), sampled before the fourth cycle of nivolumab. Source of these receptors: a human donor with classical Hodgkin lymphoma.

The chain recombines TRBV7-6 with TRBJ2-1; 10 positions match TRBD2. CDR3 size: 17 residues. After removal of 4 bases from V and 0 bases from J, the junction contained 6 bases not matched to a gene. The V gene's germline CDR1 is SGHVS and CDR2 FNYEAQ. The CDR3 here is CASSSSGGTSSYNEQFF. CDR3 DNA: TGTGCCAGCAGCTCTAGCGGGGGCACTAGCTCCTACAATGAGCAGTTCTTC.

The genes are TRBV5-5 and TRBJ1-2; D unclear. Trimming removed 5 bases at V and 7 bases at J, with 9 bases between. From germline, CDR1 is SGHKS and CDR2 YYEKEE (reference sequence). The CDR3 sequence is 11 residues long. CDR3 DNA: TGTGCCAGCAGTTTTGAGGGTGGCTACACCTTC. Encoded protein: CASSFEGGYTF. The full variable domain, rest sourced from reference TRBV5-5 and TRBJ1-2, is DAGVTQSPTHLIKTRGQQVTLRCSPISGHKSVSWYQQVLGQGPQFIFQYYEKEERGRGNFPDRFSARQFPNYSSELNVNALLLGDSALYLCASSFEGGYTFGSGTRLTVV.

V is TRBV6-1 and J is TRBJ1-6, with D possibly being TRBD1 (6 bases). Germline loops: CDR1 MNHNS, CDR2 SASEGT. V was clipped by 3 bases and J by 9 bases, with 12 bases between them. The length of the CDR3 is 14 residues. CDR3 sequence: CASSELQGFSPLHF. The CDR3 coding sequence is TGTGCCAGCAGTGAGCTCCAGGGGTTTTCACCCCTCCACTTT.

The chain couples TRBV14 to TRBJ2-5; no clear D. There are 15 residues in the CDR3. The germline V gene has CDR1 SGHDN and CDR2 FVKESK. Trimming stripped 4 bases from V and 4 bases from J, with 16 bases between. CDR3 sequence: CASSRGSISSETQYF. The CDR3 DNA reads as TGTGCCAGCAGCCGAGGCAGCATTTCTTCAGAGACCCAGTACTTC.

The chain recombines TRBV5-4 with TRBJ2-1; 11 nucleotides align to TRBD1. Trimming cost V 3 bases and J 8 bases; bases outside gene matches: 7. The CDR3 length is 15 residues. Germline V gene sequence: CDR1 SGHNT, CDR2 YYREEE (reference sequence). The CDR3 DNA reads TGTGCCAGCAGCTCCCTGGGACAGGGGGGTTATGAGCAGTTCTTC. The encoded protein is CASSSLGQGGYEQFF.

This clone occurred once. The rearrangement uses TRBV21-1 and TRBJ2-3; the D call in the table, TRBD1, was not verified against the DNA. TRBV21-1 is an annotated pseudogene. This CDR3 comprises 16 residues. CDR3 DNA: TGTGCCAGCAGCAAAGCGAACAGGGGAAGCTCAGATACGCAGTATTTT. Protein product: CASSKANRGSSDTQYF.

The genes are TRBV6-1 and TRBJ1-1; D is perhaps TRBD1 (5 bases). V was trimmed by 1 base and J by 3 bases, leaving 9 bases between them. Germline-derived CDR1 and CDR2 are MNHNS and SASEGT. This CDR3 contains 14 residues. The CDR3 DNA reads TGTGCCAGCAGTGAAGGTCAAGGGGACACTGAAGCTTTCTTT. This codes for CASSEGQGDTEAFF.

This chain uses TRBV5-8 with TRBJ1-2, with D possibly TRBD1 on 6 matching bases. The CDR3 has 15 amino acids. Germline CDR1 and CDR2: SGHTS and YDEGEE. Deletions cut 4 bases from V and 3 bases from J, with 16 bases between. The CDR3 sequence: CASSPGQIAHYGYTF. The DNA of the CDR3 is TGTGCCAGCAGCCCCGGACAGATTGCGCACTATGGCTACACCTTC.

V usage is TRBV7-8 and J usage is TRBJ1-5; D is perhaps TRBD1 (6 bases). The CDR3 is made up of 17 amino acids. Trimming left V 5 bases short and J 3 bases short, with 20 bases between. The V gene's germline CDR1 is SGHVS and CDR2 FQNEAQ. The CDR3 DNA reads as TGTGCCAGCAGCGAATTGACAGGACCTCTATACAATCAGCCCCAGCATTTT. Its translation: CASSELTGPLYNQPQHF.

Only one count was recorded for this clone. The rearrangement uses TRBV19 and TRBJ1-3; D is unclear. The CDR3 is 15 residues long. V was cut by 7 bases and J by 4 bases, with 17 bases left in between. Germline CDR1 LNHDA, CDR2 SQIVND (reference sequence). CDR3 sequence: CASTPAQLGGNTIYF. CDR3 sequence (DNA): TGTGCCAGTACGCCAGCCCAGCTGGGGGGAAACACCATATATTTT.

This chain joins TRBV7-8 and TRBJ1-2, with D possibly matching TRBD1 (6 bases). CDR1 is SGHVS, CDR2 FQNEAQ, per germline. This CDR3 has 17 amino acids. With 1 base removed from V and 6 bases from J, the gap between germline ends came to 21 bases. The CDR3: CASSLGVAVEGGDGYTF. The CDR3 region has the DNA TGTGCCAGCAGCTTAGGCGTGGCAGTCGAAGGGGGGGATGGCTACACCTTC.

This chain links TRBV5-6 with TRBJ2-7, with 7 bases identical to TRBD2. Trimming took 4 bases from V and 5 from J; bases not matched to a gene: 9. Germline values: CDR1 SGHDT, CDR2 YYEEEE. The CDR3 length is 14 residues. This CDR3 is CASSQRGVRDEQYF. CDR3 bases: TGTGCCAGCAGCCAACGGGGGGTCAGGGACGAGCAGTACTTC.

The chain couples TRBV4-1 to TRBJ1-5; 8 bases map to TRBD1. The J segment lost 3 bases and the V segment lost 0 bases, leaving 4 bases of the junction unmatched. Per the germline V gene, CDR1 is MGHRA and CDR2 is YSYEKL. The CDR3 has 16 residues. CDR3 nucleotide sequence: TGCGCCAGCAGCCAAGAAACAGGGGGTCACAATCAGCCCCAGCATTTT. Translation gives CASSQETGGHNQPQHF.

The genes are TRBV4-1 and TRBJ2-7; 9 positions agree with TRBD1. Germline V gives CDR1 MGHRA, CDR2 YSYEKL. V shed 2 bases and J 3 bases; nucleotides not matched to a gene: 2. The CDR3 length is 14 residues. The CDR3 DNA is TGCGCCAGCAGCCAACCGGGACAGGGCTACGAGCAGTACTTC. Protein: CASSQPGQGYEQYF.

The V call is TRBV7-9, the J call TRBJ1-1; D gene ambiguous. CDR3 length: 14 residues. Per the germline V gene, CDR1 is SEHNR and CDR2 is FQNEAQ (reference sequence). Trimming stripped 2 bases from V and 3 bases from J, with 10 bases between. The CDR3, as DNA: TGTGCCAGCAGCTTAAGGGAGGAGGACACTGAAGCTTTCTTT. Its protein product is CASSLREEDTEAFF.

The gene calls are TRBV27 and TRBJ1-5; no clear D gene. The CDR3 is 13 residues long. CDR1 MNHEY and CDR2 SMNVEV come from the germline V gene (reference sequence). The ends were cut back, 3 bases at V and 1 base at J, with 4 bases in the middle. CDR3 region: CASSLMSNQPQHF. The CDR3 DNA is TGTGCCAGCAGTTTGATGAGCAATCAGCCCCAGCATTTT.

The V and J genes are TRBV29-1 and TRBJ1-1, with TRBD1 matching 8 bases. The CDR3 runs to 12 residues. Germline V gene data show CDR1 as SQVTM and CDR2 as ANQGSEA. V dropped 6 bases and J dropped 7; count of bases not matched to a gene: 7. This CDR3 reads CSVGDRLFEAFF. In DNA, the CDR3 is TGCAGCGTCGGGGACAGGCTGTTTGAAGCTTTCTTT.

This chain links TRBV27 with TRBJ2-5; 11 positions agree with TRBD1. Germline V CDR1 and CDR2: MNHEY, SMNVEV (reference sequence). V was pared by 8 bases and J by 7 bases, with 6 bases of the junction left unmatched. The CDR3 is 13 residues long. The CDR3 loop is CASGRDRGTTQYF. The CDR3, as DNA: TGTGCCAGCGGGCGGGACAGGGGGACGACCCAGTACTTC.

The chain joins TRBV10-3 to TRBJ1-5, with TRBD1 matching over 9 bases. Germline V lookup: CDR1 ENHRY, CDR2 SYGVKD. The CDR3 is 19 amino acids. V dropped 0 bases and J dropped 1; count of bases not matched to a gene: 10. For the CDR3, the DNA is TGTGCCATCAGTGAGTCAGCACCCGGGACAGGGATGAGCAATCAGCCCCAGCATTTT. Protein sequence: CAISESAPGTGMSNQPQHF.

The chain carries TRBV18 and TRBJ2-1; 8 bases are shared with TRBD2. V lost 0 bases and J lost 1; bases outside the gene matches: 2. The CDR3 sequence is 16 residues long. Germline V CDR1 and CDR2: KGHSH, LQKENI. The CDR3 loop is CASSPPGLGSYNEQFF. The CDR3 bases are TGTGCCAGCTCACCACCGGGACTAGGGTCCTACAATGAGCAGTTCTTC.

V gene TRBV30 combines with J gene TRBJ1-5; D may be TRBD1 (5 bases). The CDR3 covers 14 residues. Looked up from germline, CDR1 is GTSNPN and CDR2 is SVGIG (reference sequence). The V and J ends lost 2 bases and 2 bases respectively, with 10 bases between them. The CDR3 protein is CAWSYGAGNQPQHF. CDR3 DNA: TGTGCCTGGAGTTACGGGGCAGGCAATCAGCCCCAGCATTTT.

CDR3 residues: CASSLARGRGGNTIYF. The CDR3 coding sequence is TGTGCCAGCAGCTTAGCACGTGGCCGGGGTGGAAACACCATATATTTT. This chain connects TRBV11-3 to TRBJ1-3; no firm D call. The CDR3 has 16 residues. Germline CDR1 is SGHNT and CDR2 is YENEEA. V lost 1 base to trimming and J lost 3 bases, with 13 bases between them.

This clone was seen a single time. This chain links TRBV11-2 with TRBJ2-7; TRBD1 matches 8 bases. The germline V gene encodes CDR1 SGHAT and CDR2 FQNNGV. This CDR3 contains 15 residues. J gave up 2 bases and V 4 bases, and 7 bases lay outside the gene matches. The CDR3 loop reads CASSSGQVRTYEQYF. The CDR3 bases are TGTGCCAGCAGCTCGGGACAGGTCAGGACCTACGAGCAGTACTTC.

This clone has just one count. This chain joins TRBV5-1 and TRBJ2-1; D is tentatively TRBD1 or TRBD2 (5 bases each). Germline CDR1 reads SGHRS; CDR2 reads YFSETQ. This CDR3 region has 14 residues. The V end lost 5 bases, the J end lost 4 bases, and 13 bases lay between the germline ends. The CDR3 DNA follows: TGCGCCAGCAGTGGAAGGGACCATTACAATGAGCAGTTCTTC. Translation: CASSGRDHYNEQFF.

This clone was observed a few times. V usage is TRBV4-1 and J usage is TRBJ1-1; D is uncertain. The CDR3 covers 14 residues. The V end was cut by 3 bases, the J end by 0 bases, with 8 bases between. The germline gives CDR1 MGHRA, CDR2 YSYEKL. Written as DNA, the CDR3 is TGCGCCAGCAGCCACCATGGCCTGAACACTGAAGCTTTCTTT. Its translation is CASSHHGLNTEAFF.

The chain has TRBV6-1 and TRBJ1-4; 8 positions agree with TRBD1. Germline assignment: CDR1 MNHNS and CDR2 SASEGT. The CDR3 is made up of 14 amino acids. V dropped 7 bases and J dropped 8; count of bases not matched to a gene: 9. CDR3 sequence (DNA): TGTGCCAGCATGCCACCGAGACAGGGGGAAAAACTGTTTTTT. Its translation is CASMPPRQGEKLFF.

The chain couples TRBV4-1 to TRBJ2-7; D is ambiguous. V shed 1 base and J shed 2 bases, with 6 bases lying between them. Germline CDR1 reads MGHRA; CDR2 reads YSYEKL. This CDR3 region has 13 residues. The CDR3 bases are TGCGCCAGCAGCCAAGTTGTTCCCTACGAGCAGTACTTC. It translates to CASSQVVPYEQYF.

This chain connects TRBV6-5 to TRBJ1-2; TRBD1 matches 9 bases. After removal of 0 bases from V and 2 bases from J, the junction contained 1 base not matched to a gene. The length of the CDR3 is 15 residues. Germline V gene sequence: CDR1 MNHEY, CDR2 SVGAGI. The CDR3 DNA reads as TGTGCCAGCAGTTACTCTGGGACAGGGAACTATGGCTACACCTTC. Encoded protein: CASSYSGTGNYGYTF.

This chain links TRBV7-9 with TRBJ1-5; D possibly corresponds to TRBD1 (5 bases). The CDR3 extends over 17 amino acids. V lost 4 bases, J lost 4 bases, and 20 bases lay in between. Germline lookup yields CDR1 SEHNR and CDR2 FQNEAQ (reference sequence). The DNA of the CDR3 is TGTGCCAGCAGCTCCCACCTCACGGGGGTTAAAAATCAGCCCCAGCATTTT. Its translation is CASSSHLTGVKNQPQHF.

J is TRBJ1-1 and V is TRBV19; D uncertain. CDR3 length: 12 amino acids. Germline lookup yields CDR1 LNHDA and CDR2 SQIVND (reference sequence). The V end lost 5 bases, the J end lost 0 bases, and 4 bases lay between the germline ends. The DNA of the CDR3 is TGTGCCAGTAGTTTCTTGAACACTGAAGCTTTCTTT. Its protein is CASSFLNTEAFF.